This TCR beta chain originates from a study of shared clonotypes between healthy human individuals. The investigators split CD4+ cells into a CD45RA+ naive subset and a CD45RA-negative memory subset. Some clones are missing from TCRdb's copy, which holds only in-frame ones; the method was immunoSEQ multiplex PCR. The sample records about 1.5 million clones, 98% being singletons. V gave up 4 bases and J gave up 10 bases, with 17 bases separating them. The germline CDR1 and CDR2 sequences are SEHNR and FQNEAQ (reference sequence). This CDR3 region has 14 residues. The rearrangement joins TRBV7-9 to TRBJ2-1, with D tentatively TRBD1 (6 bases). The sequence was collected from a man aged 25 to 40 in good health. Material: naive CD4+ T cells sorted from blood. Subset reported: CD45RA+ positively selected. The CDR3 region has the DNA TGTGCCAGCAGCTCCCTGGATAGGGGGTGGGAGCAGTTCTTC. Amino acid sequence: CASSSLDRGWEQFF.